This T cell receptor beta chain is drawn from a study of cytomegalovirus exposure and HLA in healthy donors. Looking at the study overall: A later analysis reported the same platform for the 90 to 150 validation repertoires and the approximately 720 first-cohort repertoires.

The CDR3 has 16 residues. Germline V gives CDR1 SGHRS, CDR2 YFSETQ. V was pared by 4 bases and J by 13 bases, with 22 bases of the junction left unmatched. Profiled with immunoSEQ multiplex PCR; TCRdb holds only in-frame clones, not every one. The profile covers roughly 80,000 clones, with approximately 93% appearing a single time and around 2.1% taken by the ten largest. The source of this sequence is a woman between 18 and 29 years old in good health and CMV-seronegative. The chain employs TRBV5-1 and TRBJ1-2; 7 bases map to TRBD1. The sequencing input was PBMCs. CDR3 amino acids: CASSPGQALAKGFGTF. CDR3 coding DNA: TGCGCCAGCAGCCCTGGACAGGCGCTTGCGAAAGGCTTTGGCACCTTC.